The clone carrying this TCR beta chain was seen only once. This sample is part of a study of blood T cell repertoires in COVID-19. As for the study in general: The United States, Italy and Spain were the sources of the acute and convalescent COVID-19 samples. PBMCs, B-cell-depleted T cells, or T cells were the source of the cDNA or gDNA that made up the material.

In the original workflow: Amplification with reference gene primers provided the estimates of nucleated cell counts. The protocol was immunoSEQ multiplex PCR, while the TCRdb copy is restricted to in-frame clones and leaves out a portion. Clone size and the V and J calls come from that table; the DNA yielded D and trimming. Of 87,000 or so clones in the sample, around 87% were seen once. The origin of this receptor is a human donor with acute or convalescent COVID-19. The donor label of this sample is uncertain. Sequenced material: peripheral blood.

The CDR3 DNA reads TGTGCCAGTAGTATTTTAAACCAAGAGACCCAGTACTTC. Protein sequence: CASSILNQETQYF. The V gene is TRBV19, the J gene TRBJ2-5, with D unresolved. The CDR3 totals 13 residues. V lost 3 bases and J lost 0, with 5 bases in between. Germline CDR1 reads LNHDA; CDR2 reads SQIVND (reference sequence).